Following are 5 T cell receptor beta chains from one sample sequenced in a study of long-term antiretroviral therapy in people with HIV. Researchers ran immunoSEQ v3.0 at survey level. Using immunoSEQ multiplex PCR, the repertoire was profiled, and TCRdb retains in-frame clones only, with some absent. The sample holds fewer than 9,000 clones, 70% to 85% seen once. Sequenced here: unsorted PBMCs, sampled 1.1 years after starting antiretroviral therapy. Every receptor here comes from a man aged 35 to 55 with HIV.

V usage is TRBV6-5 and J usage is TRBJ1-2; D may be TRBD1 (6 bases). Germline CDR1 is MNHEY and CDR2 is SVGAGI. The ends were cut back, 2 bases at V and 3 bases at J, with 13 bases in the middle. CDR3 length: 15 amino acids. CDR3 amino acids: CASSYRGEGYYGYTF. In DNA, the CDR3 is TGTGCCAGCAGTTACAGGGGGGAGGGCTACTATGGCTACACCTTC.

The gene calls are TRBV5-5 and TRBJ1-3, with no clear D. Germline CDR1 reads SGHKS; CDR2 reads YYEKEE (reference sequence). Deletions cut 2 bases from V and 0 bases from J, with 9 bases between. The CDR3 has 15 amino acids. For the CDR3, the DNA is TGTGCCAGCAGCTTCTTGGATGGCTCTGGAAACACCATATATTTT. This translates into CASSFLDGSGNTIYF.

The chain employs TRBV5-1 and TRBJ2-2; 7 nucleotides line up with TRBD1. This CDR3 has 16 amino acids. The germline V gene has CDR1 SGHRS and CDR2 YFSETQ. V was clipped by 3 bases and J by 3 bases; unmatched bases: 8. CDR3 nucleotide sequence: TGCGCCAGCAGCTCCCCAGACAGGGTGGACACCGGGGAGCTGTTTTTT. Protein: CASSSPDRVDTGELFF.

This chain connects TRBV5-4 to TRBJ1-2, with D possibly matching TRBD1 (6 bases). Trimming left V 0 bases short and J 6 bases short, with 12 bases between. This CDR3 has 14 amino acids. Germline values: CDR1 SGHNT, CDR2 YYREEE (reference sequence). The CDR3 coding sequence is TGTGCCAGCAGCTTGGAGGCAGGGGTGGATGGCTACACCTTC. Translating it yields CASSLEAGVDGYTF.

This chain connects TRBV27 to TRBJ1-5; the match to TRBD1 covers 8 bases. J was trimmed by 2 bases and V by 5 bases; bases with no gene match: 8. CDR3 length: 16 residues. The germline V gene encodes CDR1 MNHEY and CDR2 SMNVEV (reference sequence). DNA for the CDR3: TGTGCCAGCAGTCTCCGACAGGGACAGGGCAATCAGCCCCAGCATTTT. Its protein product is CASSLRQGQGNQPQHF.